This TCR beta chain was documented in a study of early T cells in non-severe SARS-CoV-2 infection. TCRdb independently ran MiXCR on the 5' RACE reads; one entry per CDR3 protein. The profile shows fewer than 130,000 distinct CDR3 sequences, roughly 13% of them singletons. The CDR3 is 12 amino acids. The V gene's germline CDR1 is DFQATT and CDR2 SNEGSKA (reference sequence). The V segment lost 3 bases and the J segment 5 bases; nucleotides outside the gene matches: 2. This clonotype appeared many times. This specimen consisted of whole blood, obtained at baseline. The TCR was taken from an adult who was a healthcare worker with PCR-confirmed SARS-CoV-2 infection or an uninfected control (not recorded which). The chain employs TRBV20-1 and TRBJ1-2; 8 nucleotides align to TRBD1. DNA of the CDR3: TGCAGTGCTAGTCGACAGGGGTATGGCTACACCTTC. It is translated as CSASRQGYGYTF.